The 30 T cell receptor beta chains below were found in one sample sequenced in a study of tumour-infiltrating T cells in Burkitt lymphoma. Only in-frame clones appear in the TCRdb table, and some are missing; sequencing was by immunoSEQ multiplex PCR. The sample yields over a thousand clones, approximately 17% seen once. The source material was tumor tissue. The receptor source for this set is a human donor with Burkitt lymphoma.

V and J are TRBV2 and TRBJ1-1; D is unclear. V shed 6 bases and J shed 0 bases, with 8 bases lying between them. The CDR3 runs to 13 residues. Germline CDR1 and CDR2: SNHLY and FYNNEI. The CDR3 loop reads CASSSDMNTEAFF. The DNA of the CDR3 is TGTGCCAGCAGCTCAGACATGAACACTGAAGCTTTCTTT.

The chain links TRBV7-2 to TRBJ1-1; D is undetermined. Germline CDR1 reads SGHTA; CDR2 reads FQGNSA. The ends were cut back, 5 bases at V and 1 base at J, with 11 bases in the middle. CDR3 length: 14 residues. The CDR3, as DNA: TGTGCCAGCAGCCCCGGAGGGCGGAACACTGAAGCTTTCTTT. Amino acids: CASSPGGRNTEAFF. The variable domain in full, with the rest retrieved from reference TRBV7-2 and TRBJ1-1, is GAGVSQSPSNKVTEKGKDVELRCDPISGHTALYWYRQSLGQGLEFLIYFQGNSAPDKSGLPSDRFSAERTGGSVSTLTIQRTQQEDSAVYLCASSPGGRNTEAFFGQGTRLTVV.

This clone was recorded a few times. V is TRBV9 and J is TRBJ2-3; 13 nucleotides line up with TRBD2. J gave up 2 bases and V 3 bases, and 3 bases lay outside the gene matches. Germline CDR1 SGDLS, CDR2 YYNGEE. This CDR3 contains 16 residues. The CDR3 is CASSGGLAGLTDTQYF. The CDR3 region has the DNA TGTGCCAGCAGCGGGGGACTAGCGGGGCTCACAGATACGCAGTATTTT.

The rearrangement links TRBV9 to TRBJ1-1; D uncertain. The germline V and J ends were trimmed by 6 bases and 0 bases, with 12 bases remaining between them. Germline V gene data show CDR1 as SGDLS and CDR2 as YYNGEE. The CDR3 covers 14 residues. The CDR3 sequence is CASTPYTVNTEAFF. In DNA, the CDR3 is TGTGCCAGCACCCCGTATACAGTGAACACTGAAGCTTTCTTT.

The rearrangement links TRBV4-2 to TRBJ2-1; 12 bases line up with TRBD2. From germline, CDR1 is LGHNA and CDR2 YNFKEQ. CDR3 length: 16 residues. The ends lost 0 bases at V and 13 bases at J; junction bases unmatched: 10. The DNA of the CDR3 is TGTGCCAGCAGCCAAGATAGCCTAGCGGGGGGGCCCGAACAGTTCTTC. Translated, it gives CASSQDSLAGGPEQFF.

The rearrangement uses TRBV4-3 and TRBJ1-1; D gene ambiguous. Germline-derived CDR1 and CDR2 are LGHNA and YSLEER. V dropped 2 bases and J dropped 4 bases, with 11 bases sitting between them. The CDR3 has 14 amino acids. The DNA for the CDR3 is TGCGCCAGCAGCCAACGGATCGTTGGCACTGAAGCTTTCTTT. Translation: CASSQRIVGTEAFF.

This clone was counted only a few times. This chain uses TRBV4-3 with TRBJ2-2; D unclear. V lost 3 bases, J lost 0 bases, and 5 bases lay in between. This CDR3 has 14 residues. Germline V lookup: CDR1 LGHNA, CDR2 YSLEER. For the CDR3, the DNA is TGCGCCAGCAGCCACTTCACGAACACCGGGGAGCTGTTTTTT. Translation: CASSHFTNTGELFF.

The chain carries TRBV29-1 and TRBJ2-5; D remains unclear. V lost 7 bases and J lost 2, with 5 bases in between. This CDR3 comprises 10 residues. Germline V CDR1 and CDR2: SQVTM, ANQGSEA. CDR3 in amino acids: CSGEQETQYF. The CDR3 DNA reads TGCAGCGGGGAACAAGAGACCCAGTACTTC.

V usage is TRBV6-4 and J usage is TRBJ1-2; 7 nucleotides align to TRBD1. The CDR3 contains 14 residues. V trimming: 5 bases; J trimming: 8 bases; junction bases outside the gene matches: 11. Germline-derived CDR1 and CDR2 are MRHNA and SNTAGT. DNA of the CDR3: TGTGCCAGCAGTCCCGGGGGACAGTCGAACGGCTACACCTTC. Translation gives CASSPGGQSNGYTF.

This chain connects TRBV18 to TRBJ1-4, with unresolved D. The CDR3 loop spans 14 amino acids. Trimming removed 5 bases at V and 8 bases at J, with 15 bases between. CDR1 is KGHSH and CDR2 is LQKENI in the germline V gene. CDR3: CASSFGRWREKLFF. For the CDR3, the DNA is TGTGCCAGCTCATTTGGACGCTGGAGGGAAAAACTGTTTTTT.

Only a few counts were recorded for this clone. The chain couples TRBV10-3 to TRBJ2-5, with D possibly being TRBD2 (6 bases). Germline-derived CDR1 and CDR2 are ENHRY and SYGVKD. The length of the CDR3 is 14 residues. Trimming took off 11 bases at V and 5 bases at J, with 21 bases between the two ends. In nucleotides, the CDR3 is TGTGCCTCGGGACTGAATGGCCCTCAGGAGACCCAGTACTTC. Protein sequence: CASGLNGPQETQYF.

This sequence joins TRBV5-8 and TRBJ1-5; D is ambiguous. The V end was cut by 0 bases, the J end by 6 bases, with 7 bases between. Germline values: CDR1 SGHTS, CDR2 YDEGEE. The CDR3 totals 13 residues. CDR3 DNA sequence: TGTGCCAGCAGCTTGGAAGGGTCTCAGCCCCAGCATTTT. It codes for CASSLEGSQPQHF.

This clone was observed a few times. The CDR3 region is CSALDRGKNNEQFF. The CDR3 region has the DNA TGCAGCGCCCTCGACAGGGGAAAGAACAATGAGCAGTTCTTC. The gene calls are TRBV29-1 and TRBJ2-1; TRBD1 agrees at 8 bases. With V trimmed by 7 bases and J by 5 bases, 10 bases remained unmatched. The germline CDR1 and CDR2 sequences are SQVTM and ANQGSEA. This CDR3 has 14 amino acids.

By sample fraction, this clone is large. CDR3 loop: CASSLLGQAVNTEAFF. CDR3 sequence (DNA): TGTGCCAGCAGCTTATTGGGACAGGCCGTGAACACTGAAGCTTTCTTT. The chain has TRBV13 and TRBJ1-1; 8 bases align to TRBD1. V trimming: 2 bases; J trimming: 0 bases; junction bases outside the gene matches: 5. Germline V gene lookup returns CDR1 PRHDT and CDR2 FYEKMQ (reference sequence). The CDR3 covers 16 residues.

The sample holds one count of this clone. CDR3 amino acids: CASNLSWMSRTEAFF. The CDR3 nucleotides are TGTGCCAGCAACCTCTCTTGGATGAGTAGGACTGAAGCTTTCTTT. The J gene is TRBJ1-1, the V gene TRBV6-1; D remains ambiguous. V was cut by 7 bases and J by 5 bases, with 20 bases left in between. This CDR3 has 15 amino acids. Germline CDR1 and CDR2: MNHNS and SASEGT.

In its sample, this clone was seen a few times. The CDR3 region is CASSPLSASEAFF. Here the CDR3 DNA reads TGTGCCAGCAGCCCCCTTTCGGCTTCGGAAGCTTTCTTT. The chain recombines TRBV5-5 with TRBJ1-1, with no clear D. The germline V gene has CDR1 SGHKS and CDR2 YYEKEE (reference sequence). The CDR3 consists of 13 residues. Trimming took off 4 bases at V and 8 bases at J, with 15 bases between the two ends.

The rearrangement uses TRBV18 and TRBJ2-1, with 12 positions matching TRBD1. The J segment lost 4 bases and the V segment lost 6 bases, leaving 13 bases of the junction unmatched. The germline gives CDR1 KGHSH, CDR2 LQKENI. CDR3 length: 18 amino acids. CDR3 nucleotides: TGTGCCAGCTCCTCAAAGGCTCCGGGACAGGGGGCTTACAATGAGCAGTTCTTC. Translation gives CASSSKAPGQGAYNEQFF.

CDR3 sequence: CASSVEGTGGFQPQHF. The DNA of the CDR3 is TGTGCCAGCAGTGTAGAGGGCACAGGGGGTTTTCAGCCCCAGCATTTT. The rearrangement joins TRBV6-1 to TRBJ1-5; 8 positions agree with TRBD1. The J segment lost 6 bases and the V segment lost 4 bases, leaving 11 bases of the junction unmatched. Germline values: CDR1 MNHNS, CDR2 SASEGT. This CDR3 comprises 16 residues.

This clone turned up a few times. The gene calls are TRBV19 and TRBJ2-3; the D gene is possibly TRBD1 (6 bases). This CDR3 region has 14 residues. CDR1 LNHDA and CDR2 SQIVND come from the germline V gene (reference sequence). Trimming took off 5 bases at V and 2 bases at J, with 11 bases between the two ends. The CDR3 DNA is TGTGCCAGTAGTTCCAGGGGTAACACAGATACGCAGTATTTT. Its protein product is CASSSRGNTDTQYF.

The V gene is TRBV7-6, the J gene TRBJ2-1; either TRBD1 or TRBD2 may fit D (5 bases each). The V gene lost 9 bases and the J gene lost 12 bases, with 15 bases spanning the gap. This CDR3 is built from 11 residues. Per germline, CDR1 SGHVS and CDR2 FNYEAQ. The CDR3 DNA reads as TGTGCCAGTGAATGGGGACCCGGGCAGTTCTTC. It encodes CASEWGPGQFF.

This clone has more than one count but fewer than ten. The chain couples TRBV15 to TRBJ1-2; D is unresolved. Looked up from germline, CDR1 is LNHNV and CDR2 is YYDKDF (reference sequence). This CDR3 region has 14 residues. V lost 1 base to trimming and J lost 8 bases, with 14 bases between them. The CDR3 DNA is TGTGCCACCAGCAGAGTTTTTACCTTCCCGGGCTACACCTTC. This encodes CATSRVFTFPGYTF.

By sample share, this clone is large. The chain couples TRBV5-1 to TRBJ1-1; D not resolved. V was trimmed by 0 bases and J by 5 bases, leaving 11 bases between them. This CDR3 region has 14 residues. Germline lookup yields CDR1 SGHRS and CDR2 YFSETQ. As DNA, the CDR3 is TGCGCCAGCAGCTTGGGACACCACCGGACTGAAGCTTTCTTT. This codes for CASSLGHHRTEAFF.

J is TRBJ1-5 and V is TRBV2; D gene unclear. CDR1 SNHLY and CDR2 FYNNEI come from the germline V gene. This CDR3 comprises 17 residues. V was cut by 6 bases and J by 3 bases, with 21 bases left in between. The DNA of the CDR3 is TGTGCCAGCAGCGAAAATGCTCCTGGGCAGTACAATCAGCCCCAGCATTTT. It translates to CASSENAPGQYNQPQHF.

The V and J genes are TRBV20-1 and TRBJ2-7; tentative D call: TRBD1 (5 bases). The length of the CDR3 is 11 residues. The V and J ends lost 6 bases and 4 bases respectively, with 10 bases between them. Per germline, CDR1 DFQATT and CDR2 SNEGSKA (reference sequence). The CDR3 coding sequence is TGCAGTGCCAGCAGGGCTTACGAGCAGTACTTC. Translated, it gives CSASRAYEQYF.

The genes are TRBV6-8 and TRBJ1-5, with D possibly TRBD1 on 6 matching bases. The V end lost 7 bases, the J end lost 3 bases, and 16 bases lay between the germline ends. CDR1 MNHGY and CDR2 SAAAGT come from the germline V gene. The CDR3 is 15 residues long. CDR3 sequence (DNA): TGTGCCAGCATGTTCCCGGACAGACCCAATCAGCCCCAGCATTTT. It is translated as CASMFPDRPNQPQHF.

This clone was detected only a few times. The V gene is TRBV18, the J gene TRBJ2-7; 8 positions agree with TRBD2. J was trimmed by 6 bases and V by 6 bases; bases with no gene match: 10. The CDR3 covers 14 residues. Germline-derived CDR1 and CDR2 are KGHSH and LQKENI. The CDR3 sequence: CASSPSGGIGEQYF. In DNA form, the CDR3 reads TGTGCCAGCTCCCCAAGCGGGGGTATCGGCGAGCAGTACTTC.

This clone was counted between two and nine times. A junction boundary mismatches the germline segment, possibly from a read error. The rearrangement links TRBV7-9 to TRBJ1-2, with D perhaps TRBD1 (5 bases). This CDR3 comprises 14 residues. Germline-derived CDR1 and CDR2 are SEHNR and FQNEAQ (reference sequence). CDR3 nucleotides: TGTGCCAGCAGCTTAGGGGGACCTTCCTATGGCTACATCTTC. Translation gives CASSLGGPSYGYIF.

This clone was found a few times. The chain joins TRBV18 to TRBJ1-5; D is possibly TRBD1 (6 bases). The CDR3 has 17 amino acids. CDR1 and CDR2 from the germline V gene are KGHSH and LQKENI. The ends were cut back, 3 bases at V and 6 bases at J, with 21 bases in the middle. The CDR3: CASSPPHVWGAVQPQHF. The CDR3 DNA follows: TGTGCCAGCTCACCCCCCCATGTCTGGGGGGCGGTTCAGCCCCAGCATTTT.

This clone was seen a few times. The J gene is TRBJ2-1, the V gene TRBV6-5; TRBD1 agrees at 7 bases. V shed 6 bases, J shed 1 base, and the junction held 6 bases outside the gene matches. Germline lookup yields CDR1 MNHEY and CDR2 SVGAGI. The length of the CDR3 is 15 residues. The CDR3 loop is CASSDRAQSYNEQFF. The CDR3 region has the DNA TGTGCCAGCAGCGACAGGGCCCAATCCTACAATGAGCAGTTCTTC.

In this sample, this clone turned up a few times. J is TRBJ2-7 and V is TRBV7-2; 8 bases fit TRBD2. This CDR3 is built from 15 residues. Germline CDR1 is SGHTA and CDR2 is FQGNSA. J gave up 5 bases and V 3 bases, and 9 bases lay outside the gene matches. The CDR3 reads CASSFTPGGINEQYF. The CDR3 coding sequence is TGTGCCAGCAGCTTCACCCCGGGGGGGATAAACGAGCAGTACTTC.